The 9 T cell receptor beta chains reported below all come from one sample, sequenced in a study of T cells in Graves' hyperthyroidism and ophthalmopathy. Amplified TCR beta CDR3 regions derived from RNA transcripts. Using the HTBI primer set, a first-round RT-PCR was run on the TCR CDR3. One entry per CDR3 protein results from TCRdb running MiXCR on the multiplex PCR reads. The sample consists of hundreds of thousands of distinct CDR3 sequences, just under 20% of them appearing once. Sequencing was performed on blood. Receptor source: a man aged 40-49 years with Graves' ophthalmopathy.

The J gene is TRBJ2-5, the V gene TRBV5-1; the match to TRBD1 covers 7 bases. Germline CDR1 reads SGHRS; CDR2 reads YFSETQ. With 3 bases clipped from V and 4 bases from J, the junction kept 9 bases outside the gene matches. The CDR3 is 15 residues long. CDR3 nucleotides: TGCGCCAGCAGCTCCGACCGGGACAGAGGAGAGACCCAGTACTTC. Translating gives CASSSDRDRGETQYF.

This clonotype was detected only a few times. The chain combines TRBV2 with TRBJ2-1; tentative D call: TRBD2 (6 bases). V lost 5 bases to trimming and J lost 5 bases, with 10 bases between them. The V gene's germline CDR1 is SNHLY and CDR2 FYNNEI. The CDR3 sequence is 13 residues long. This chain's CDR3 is CASSTGLNNEQFF. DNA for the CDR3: TGTGCCAGCAGTACGGGACTCAACAATGAGCAGTTCTTC.

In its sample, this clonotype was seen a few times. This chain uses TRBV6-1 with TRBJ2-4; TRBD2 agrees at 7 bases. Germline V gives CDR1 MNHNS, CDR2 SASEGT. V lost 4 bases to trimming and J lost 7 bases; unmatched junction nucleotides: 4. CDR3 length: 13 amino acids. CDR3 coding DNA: TGTGCCAGCAGTGGGCCCGGGGGGAACATTCAGTACTTC. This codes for CASSGPGGNIQYF.

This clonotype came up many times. CDR3 amino acids: CASSPGGAGNQPQHF. The CDR3 coding sequence is TGTGCCAGCTCACCGGGTGGGGCAGGGAATCAGCCCCAGCATTTT. V and J are TRBV18 and TRBJ1-5, with a tentative D call TRBD1 (5 bases). Looked up from germline, CDR1 is KGHSH and CDR2 is LQKENI. This CDR3 region has 15 residues. V gave up 3 bases and J gave up 4 bases, with 13 bases separating them. The entire variable domain, with the rest obtained from reference TRBV18 and TRBJ1-5, is as follows: NAGVMQNPRHLVRRRGQEARLRCSPMKGHSHVYWYRQLPEEGLKFMVYLQKENIIDESGMPKERFSAEFPKEGPSILRIQQVVRGDSAAYFCASSPGGAGNQPQHFGDGTRLSIL.

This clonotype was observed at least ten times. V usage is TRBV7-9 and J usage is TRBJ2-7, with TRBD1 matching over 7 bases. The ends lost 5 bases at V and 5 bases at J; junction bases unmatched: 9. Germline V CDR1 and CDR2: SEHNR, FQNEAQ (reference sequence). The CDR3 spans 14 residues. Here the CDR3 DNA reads TGTGCCAGCAGCGGCGGACAGGTCATCCACGAGCAGTACTTC. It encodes CASSGGQVIHEQYF.

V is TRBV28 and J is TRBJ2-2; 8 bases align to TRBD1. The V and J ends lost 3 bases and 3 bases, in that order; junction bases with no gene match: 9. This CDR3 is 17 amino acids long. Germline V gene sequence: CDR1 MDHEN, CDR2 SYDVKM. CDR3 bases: TGTGCCAGCAGTTTCCCTAGACAGGGGATGGACACCGGGGAGCTGTTTTTT. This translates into CASSFPRQGMDTGELFF.

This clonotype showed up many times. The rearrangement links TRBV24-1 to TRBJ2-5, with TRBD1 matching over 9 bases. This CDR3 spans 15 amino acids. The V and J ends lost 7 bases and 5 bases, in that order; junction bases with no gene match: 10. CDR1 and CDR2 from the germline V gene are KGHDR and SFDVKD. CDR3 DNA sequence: TGTGCCACCAGGGGGGCGGCGGACAGGGGCGAGACCCAGTACTTC. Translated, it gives CATRGAADRGETQYF.

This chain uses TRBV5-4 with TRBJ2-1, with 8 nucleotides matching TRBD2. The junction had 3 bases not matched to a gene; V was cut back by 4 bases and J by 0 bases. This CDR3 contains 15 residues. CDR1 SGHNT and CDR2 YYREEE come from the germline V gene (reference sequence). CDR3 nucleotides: TGTGCCAGCAGCCTAGCGGGTAACTCCTACAATGAGCAGTTCTTC. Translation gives CASSLAGNSYNEQFF.

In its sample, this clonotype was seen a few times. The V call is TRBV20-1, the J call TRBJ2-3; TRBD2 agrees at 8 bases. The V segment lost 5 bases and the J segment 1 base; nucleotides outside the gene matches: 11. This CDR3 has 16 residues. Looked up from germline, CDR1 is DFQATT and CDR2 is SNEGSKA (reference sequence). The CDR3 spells CSADSRLALGTDTQYF. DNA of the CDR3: TGCAGTGCTGACTCTCGACTAGCGCTGGGCACAGATACGCAGTATTTT.